The text below deals with one TCR beta chain. The sample originates from a study of blood T cell repertoires in COVID-19. As processed by the authors: Quantification of nucleated cells was approximated via reference gene primer amplification. Some clones are missing from TCRdb's copy, which holds only in-frame ones; the method was immunoSEQ multiplex PCR. V and J calls plus clone size are reproduced from that table; the DNA served to infer D and trimming. The profile shows around 130,000 clones, 75% to 85% of them singletons. The sequencing input was peripheral blood. The source of this sequence is a man older than 75 with acute or convalescent COVID-19.

CDR3 region: CASIKGGVGQETQYF. CDR3 DNA sequence: TGTGCCAGCATCAAGGGGGGGGTAGGTCAAGAGACCCAGTACTTC. The rearrangement uses TRBV11-2 and TRBJ2-5, with a possible D match to TRBD2 (7 bases). This CDR3 comprises 15 residues. Trimming left V 7 bases short and J 2 bases short, with 17 bases between. Germline V gives CDR1 SGHAT, CDR2 FQNNGV.